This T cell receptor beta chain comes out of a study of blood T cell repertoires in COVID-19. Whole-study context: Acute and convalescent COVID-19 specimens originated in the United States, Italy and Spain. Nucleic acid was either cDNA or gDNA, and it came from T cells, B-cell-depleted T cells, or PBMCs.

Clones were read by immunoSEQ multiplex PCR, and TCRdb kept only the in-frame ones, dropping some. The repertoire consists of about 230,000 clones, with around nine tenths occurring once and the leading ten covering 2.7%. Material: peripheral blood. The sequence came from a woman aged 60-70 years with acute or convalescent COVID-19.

DNA for the CDR3: TGTGCCATCAGTACTTTATCGAACACTGAAGCTTTCTTT. It translates to CAISTLSNTEAFF. V is TRBV10-3 and J is TRBJ1-1; D ambiguous. From germline, CDR1 is ENHRY and CDR2 SYGVKD. This CDR3 comprises 13 residues. The V end lost 5 bases, the J end lost 1 base, and 8 bases lay between the germline ends.